What follows are 2 T cell receptor beta chains derived from one specimen sequenced in a study of blood T cell repertoires in COVID-19. TCRdb's table, derived via immunoSEQ multiplex PCR, lists solely in-frame clones and lacks some. In the table there are tens of thousands of clones, approximately 86% of which are singletons. Sequenced sample: peripheral blood. The receptor source for this set is a woman between 55 and 75 years old with acute or convalescent COVID-19.

This chain links TRBV28 with TRBJ1-2; D is perhaps TRBD1 (5 bases). This CDR3 region has 13 residues. Trimming removed 2 bases at V and 3 bases at J, with 7 bases between. Germline lookup yields CDR1 MDHEN and CDR2 SYDVKM. The CDR3 reads CASSLQGDYGYTF. CDR3 DNA sequence: TGTGCCAGCAGTTTACAGGGTGACTATGGCTACACCTTC.

The J gene is TRBJ2-1, the V gene TRBV3-1 (or the pseudogene TRBV3-2); TRBD2 aligns across 9 bases. From germline, CDR1 is LGHDT and CDR2 YNNKEL (reference sequence). CDR3 length equals 14 residues. Unmatched junction bases numbered 0, after V lost 1 base and J lost 5 bases. CDR3: CASSQGLADNEQFF. CDR3 sequence (DNA): TGTGCCAGCAGCCAAGGACTAGCGGACAATGAGCAGTTCTTC.